This T cell receptor beta chain was recorded in a study of blood T cell repertoires in COVID-19. About the study: Italy, Spain and the United States were the sources of the convalescent and acute COVID-19 samples.

V gave up 4 bases and J gave up 3 bases, with 12 bases separating them. The CDR3 totals 15 residues. The germline gives CDR1 MDHEN, CDR2 SYDVKM. Data came from immunoSEQ multiplex PCR; TCRdb stores just in-frame clones and leaves some out. The sample lists roughly 190,000 clones, approximately 86% seen once, with about 3.5% in the top ten. This clonotype was obtained from a man aged 65 to 79 with acute or convalescent COVID-19. The chain couples TRBV28 to TRBJ1-4; D is possibly TRBD1 (6 bases). Input material: peripheral blood. CDR3 sequence: CASSSYRVPNEKLFF. The CDR3 coding sequence is TGTGCCAGCAGTTCATACAGGGTGCCTAATGAAAAACTGTTTTTT.